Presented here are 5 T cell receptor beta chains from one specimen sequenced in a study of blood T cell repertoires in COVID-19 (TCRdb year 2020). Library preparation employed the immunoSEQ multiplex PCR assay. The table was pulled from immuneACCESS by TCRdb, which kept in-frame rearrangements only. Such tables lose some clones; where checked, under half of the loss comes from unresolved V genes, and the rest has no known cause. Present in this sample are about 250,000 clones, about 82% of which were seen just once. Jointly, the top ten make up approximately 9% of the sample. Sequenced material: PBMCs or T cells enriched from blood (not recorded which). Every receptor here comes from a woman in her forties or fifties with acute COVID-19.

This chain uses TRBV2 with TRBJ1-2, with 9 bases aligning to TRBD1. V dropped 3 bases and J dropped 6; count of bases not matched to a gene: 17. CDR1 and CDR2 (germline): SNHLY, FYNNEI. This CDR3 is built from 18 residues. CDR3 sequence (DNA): TGTGCCAGCAGTGATCTTGGGGGACAGGGAGGTTTTATACATGGCTACACCTTC. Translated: CASSDLGGQGGFIHGYTF.

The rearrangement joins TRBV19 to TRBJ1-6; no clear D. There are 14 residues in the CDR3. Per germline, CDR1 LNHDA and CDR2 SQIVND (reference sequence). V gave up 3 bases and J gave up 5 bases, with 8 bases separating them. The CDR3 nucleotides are TGTGCCAGTAGTATTGGCGGTGATAATTCACCCCTCCACTTT. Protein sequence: CASSIGGDNSPLHF.

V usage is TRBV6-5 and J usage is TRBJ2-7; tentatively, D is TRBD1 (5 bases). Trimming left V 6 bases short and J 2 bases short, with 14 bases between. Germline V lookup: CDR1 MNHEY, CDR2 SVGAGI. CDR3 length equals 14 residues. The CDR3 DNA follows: TGTGCCAGCAGCCGAGATAGGGGCACCTACGAGCAGTACTTC. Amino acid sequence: CASSRDRGTYEQYF.

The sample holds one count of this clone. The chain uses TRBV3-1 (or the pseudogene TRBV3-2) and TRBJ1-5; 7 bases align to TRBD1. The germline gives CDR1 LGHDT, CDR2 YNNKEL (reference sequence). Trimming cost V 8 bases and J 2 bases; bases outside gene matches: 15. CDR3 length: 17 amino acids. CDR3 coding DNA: TGTGCCAGCGGGGAAGGGGGCTTGGGTTTTGGCAATCAGCCCCAGCATTTT. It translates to CASGEGGLGFGNQPQHF.

As DNA, the CDR3 is TGTGCCAGCGGCTCCCTCCAGGACTTCCAAGAGACCCAGTACTTC. This sequence encodes CASGSLQDFQETQYF. The chain links TRBV25-1 to TRBJ2-5; D perhaps matches TRBD2 (5 bases). Trimming removed 8 bases at V and 1 base at J, with 17 bases between. The CDR3 extends over 15 amino acids. Germline CDR1 and CDR2: MGHDK and SYGVNS. The entire variable domain, with the rest obtained from reference TRBV25-1 and TRBJ2-5, is as follows: EADIYQTPRYLVIGTGKKITLECSQTMGHDKMYWYQQDPGMELHLIHYSYGVNSTEKGDLSSESTVSRIRTEHFPLTLESARPSHTSQYLCASGSLQDFQETQYFGPGTRLLVL.